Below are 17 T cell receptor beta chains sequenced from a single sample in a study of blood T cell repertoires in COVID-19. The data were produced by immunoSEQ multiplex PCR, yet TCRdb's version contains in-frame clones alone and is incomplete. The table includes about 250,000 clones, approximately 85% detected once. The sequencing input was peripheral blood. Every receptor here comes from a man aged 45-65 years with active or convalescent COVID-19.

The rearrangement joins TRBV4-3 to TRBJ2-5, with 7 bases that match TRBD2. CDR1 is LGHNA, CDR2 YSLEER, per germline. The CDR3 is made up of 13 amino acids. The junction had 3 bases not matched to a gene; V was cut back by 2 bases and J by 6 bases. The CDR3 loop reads CASSQLGGQTQYF. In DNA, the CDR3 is TGCGCCAGCAGCCAACTGGGAGGGCAGACCCAGTACTTC.

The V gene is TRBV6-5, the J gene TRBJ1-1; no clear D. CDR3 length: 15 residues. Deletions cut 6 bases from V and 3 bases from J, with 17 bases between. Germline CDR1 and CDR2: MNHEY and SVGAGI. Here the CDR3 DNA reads TGTGCCAGCAGGCCCGGGAGGTGGAGGGACACTGAAGCTTTCTTT. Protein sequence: CASRPGRWRDTEAFF.

CDR3 DNA sequence: TGTGCCAGCAGTGTAGGGACAGGGTTCGGCGGGGAGCTGTTTTTT. Residues: CASSVGTGFGGELFF. The chain is built from TRBV2 and TRBJ2-2; the match to TRBD1 covers 9 bases. This CDR3 comprises 15 residues. The germline CDR1 and CDR2 sequences are SNHLY and FYNNEI. Unmatched junction bases numbered 7, after V lost 4 bases and J lost 7 bases.

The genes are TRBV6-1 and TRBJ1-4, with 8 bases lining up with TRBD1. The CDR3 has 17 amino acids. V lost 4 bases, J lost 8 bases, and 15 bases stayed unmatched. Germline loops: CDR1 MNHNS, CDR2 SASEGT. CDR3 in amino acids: CASSGTGFSGSKEKLFF. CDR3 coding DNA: TGTGCCAGCAGTGGGACAGGGTTCAGTGGATCGAAAGAAAAACTGTTTTTT.

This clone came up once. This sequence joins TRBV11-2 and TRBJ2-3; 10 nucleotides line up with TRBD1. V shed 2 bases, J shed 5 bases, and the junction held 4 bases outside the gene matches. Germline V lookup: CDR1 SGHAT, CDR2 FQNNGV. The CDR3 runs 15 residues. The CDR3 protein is CASSLTTGGKDTQYF. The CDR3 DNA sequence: TGTGCCAGCAGCTTAACGACAGGGGGCAAAGATACGCAGTATTTT.

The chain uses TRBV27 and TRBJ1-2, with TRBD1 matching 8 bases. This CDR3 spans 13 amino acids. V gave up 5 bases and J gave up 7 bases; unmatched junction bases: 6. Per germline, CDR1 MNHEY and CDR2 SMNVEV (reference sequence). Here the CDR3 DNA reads TGTGCCAGCAGTCTACAGGGGGTCGGTGGCTACACCTTC. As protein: CASSLQGVGGYTF.

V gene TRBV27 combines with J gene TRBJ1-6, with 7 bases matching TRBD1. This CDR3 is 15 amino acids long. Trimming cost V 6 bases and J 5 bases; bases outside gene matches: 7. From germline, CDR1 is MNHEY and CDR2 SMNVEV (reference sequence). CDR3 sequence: CASRRQGSDNSPLHF. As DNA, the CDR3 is TGTGCCAGCAGAAGACAGGGTTCCGATAATTCACCCCTCCACTTT.

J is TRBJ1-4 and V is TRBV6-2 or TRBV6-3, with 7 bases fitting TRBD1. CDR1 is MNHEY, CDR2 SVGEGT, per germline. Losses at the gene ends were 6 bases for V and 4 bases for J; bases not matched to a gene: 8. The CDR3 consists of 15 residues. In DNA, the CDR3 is TGTGCCAGCAGCCCCCACAGGGGCTATAATGAAAAACTGTTTTTT. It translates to CASSPHRGYNEKLFF.

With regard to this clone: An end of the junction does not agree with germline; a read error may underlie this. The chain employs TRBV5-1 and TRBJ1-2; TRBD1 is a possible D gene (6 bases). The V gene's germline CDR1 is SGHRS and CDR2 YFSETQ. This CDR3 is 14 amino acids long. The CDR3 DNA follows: TGCGCCAGCACCTTGGACAGCCCTAACTATGGCTACACCTTC. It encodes CASTLDSPNYGYTF.

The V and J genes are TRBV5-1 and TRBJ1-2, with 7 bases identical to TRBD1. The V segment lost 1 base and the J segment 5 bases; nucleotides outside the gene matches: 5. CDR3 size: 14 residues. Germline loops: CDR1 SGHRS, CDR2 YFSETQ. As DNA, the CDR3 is TGCGCCAGCAGCTTGCCGGGACAGCCTTATGGCTACACCTTC. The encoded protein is CASSLPGQPYGYTF.

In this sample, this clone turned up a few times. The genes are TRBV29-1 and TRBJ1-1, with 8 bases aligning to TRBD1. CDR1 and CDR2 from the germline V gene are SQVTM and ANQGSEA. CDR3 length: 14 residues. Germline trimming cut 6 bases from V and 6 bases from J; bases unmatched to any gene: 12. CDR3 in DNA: TGCAGCGTCTACGCAGGGGGCCCAGGCGCTGAAGCTTTCTTT. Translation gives CSVYAGGPGAEAFF. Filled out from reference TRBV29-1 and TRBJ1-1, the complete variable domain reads SAVISQKPSRDICQRGTSLTIQCQVDSQVTMMFWYRQQPGQSLTLIATANQGSEATYESGFVIDKFPISRPNLTFSTLTVSNMSPEDSSIYLCSVYAGGPGAEAFFGQGTRLTVV.

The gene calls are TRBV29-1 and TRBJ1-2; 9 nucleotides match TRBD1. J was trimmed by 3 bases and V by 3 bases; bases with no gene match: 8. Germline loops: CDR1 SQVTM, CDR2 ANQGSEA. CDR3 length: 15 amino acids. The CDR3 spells CSVEDRGLGDYGYTF. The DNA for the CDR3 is TGCAGCGTTGAGGACAGGGGCCTAGGGGACTATGGCTACACCTTC.

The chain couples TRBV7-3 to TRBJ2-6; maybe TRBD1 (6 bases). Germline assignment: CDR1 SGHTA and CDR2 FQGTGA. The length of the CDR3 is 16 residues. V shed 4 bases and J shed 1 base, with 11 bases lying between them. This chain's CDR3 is CASSSGTKSGANVLTF. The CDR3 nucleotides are TGTGCCAGCAGCTCAGGGACAAAATCTGGGGCCAACGTCCTGACTTTC.

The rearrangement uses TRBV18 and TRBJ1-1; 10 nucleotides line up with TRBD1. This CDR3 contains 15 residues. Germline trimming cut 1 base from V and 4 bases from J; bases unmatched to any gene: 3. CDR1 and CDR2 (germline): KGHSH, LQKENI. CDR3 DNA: TGTGCCAGCTCACCACGGGACAGGGGAGGCACTGAAGCTTTCTTT. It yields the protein CASSPRDRGGTEAFF.

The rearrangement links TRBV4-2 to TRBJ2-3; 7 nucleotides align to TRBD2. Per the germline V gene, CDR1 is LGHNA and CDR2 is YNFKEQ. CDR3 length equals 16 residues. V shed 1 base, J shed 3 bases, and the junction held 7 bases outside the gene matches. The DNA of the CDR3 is TGTGCCAGCAGCCAAGCTCCCAGCGGGGCGACAGATACGCAGTATTTT. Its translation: CASSQAPSGATDTQYF.

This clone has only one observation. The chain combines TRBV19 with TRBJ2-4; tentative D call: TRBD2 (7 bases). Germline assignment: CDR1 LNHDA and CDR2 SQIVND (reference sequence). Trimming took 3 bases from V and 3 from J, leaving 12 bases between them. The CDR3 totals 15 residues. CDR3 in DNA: TGTGCCAGTAGTATCGGGGGGCGCGACAAAAACATTCAGTACTTC. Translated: CASSIGGRDKNIQYF.

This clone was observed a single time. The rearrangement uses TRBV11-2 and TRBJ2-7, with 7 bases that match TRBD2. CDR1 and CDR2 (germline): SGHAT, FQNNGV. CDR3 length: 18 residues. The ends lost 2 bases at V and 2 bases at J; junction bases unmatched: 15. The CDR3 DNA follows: TGTGCCAGCAGCTTAAAGACGGGTGGGATAGCGGGTACCTACGAGCAGTACTTC. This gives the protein CASSLKTGGIAGTYEQYF.